This T cell receptor (beta chain) came from a study of T-cell reconstitution after alpha-beta-depleted transplantation in children. The germline gives CDR1 ENHRY, CDR2 SYGVKD. V was clipped by 11 bases and J by 4 bases; unmatched bases: 14. The CDR3 is 16 residues long. Preparation of the TCRbeta library was carried out with unique molecular identifiers. TCRdb passed the PCR reads through MiXCR, listing each CDR3 protein once. The sample holds about a million distinct CDR3 sequences; about 31% are singletons and the top ten take roughly 28%. Study-wide points: T cells produced anew were the main source of T-cell counts and diversity one year after transplant.

On this clonotype: Antigen unknown.

The source was PBMCs, mostly from graft donor cells, collected 360 days after TCRalphabeta/CD19-depleted stem cell transplant. This rearrangement joins TRBV10-3 to TRBJ2-2, with TRBD1 matching 9 bases. The sequence derives from a boy in the first two years of life who had a stem cell transplant for SCID, so the T cells may come from the graft donor. The CDR3 region is CAVWSQGAVSTGELFF. DNA for the CDR3: TGTGCCGTCTGGTCACAGGGGGCTGTTTCCACCGGGGAGCTGTTTTTT.